The 23 T cell receptor beta chains listed next were all sequenced from one sample in a study of PD-L1 blockade in urothelial cancer. The time point was: pretreatment peripheral blood. TCRdb's copy holds only in-frame clones and misses some; the assay was immunoSEQ multiplex PCR. This sample carries approximately 90,000 clones, roughly 84% of them seen once, and the ten largest clones take roughly 2%. Here the sequenced sample was PBMCs, taken around atezolizumab (anti-PD-L1) treatment. The receptor source for this set is a man aged 55 to 69 with urothelial cancer.

The genes are TRBV5-6 and TRBJ1-2; D gene ambiguous. This CDR3 contains 14 residues. Trimming took 0 bases from V and 4 from J, leaving 10 bases between them. The germline V gene encodes CDR1 SGHDT and CDR2 YYEEEE. The CDR3 region is CASSLVGDGYGYTF. In DNA, the CDR3 is TGTGCCAGCAGCTTGGTGGGCGACGGCTATGGCTACACCTTC.

The chain has TRBV7-2 and TRBJ2-1; the match to TRBD2 covers 13 bases. J was trimmed by 6 bases and V by 4 bases; bases with no gene match: 12. Germline assignment: CDR1 SGHTA and CDR2 FQGNSA. CDR3 length equals 18 residues. The CDR3 region is CASSSYGLAGAIINEQFF. In DNA form, the CDR3 reads TGTGCCAGCAGCTCCTATGGACTAGCGGGAGCTATTATCAATGAGCAGTTCTTC.

The rearrangement joins TRBV6-5 to TRBJ1-1; D is ambiguous. CDR3 length: 14 residues. V lost 0 bases and J 11 bases, leaving 16 bases between the germline ends. The germline CDR1 and CDR2 sequences are MNHEY and SVGAGI. The CDR3 loop reads CASSYSNTRGGAFF. In DNA, the CDR3 is TGTGCCAGCAGTTACTCGAACACCCGGGGTGGTGCTTTCTTT.

This sequence joins TRBV5-1 and TRBJ2-2, with TRBD1 matching 8 bases. Germline V gene lookup returns CDR1 SGHRS and CDR2 YFSETQ. J gave up 1 base and V 5 bases, and 4 bases lay outside the gene matches. This CDR3 is built from 15 residues. The CDR3 reads CASSPDRGNTGELFF. The DNA of the CDR3 is TGCGCCAGCAGTCCTGACAGGGGGAACACCGGGGAGCTGTTTTTT. Filled out from reference TRBV5-1 and TRBJ2-2, the complete variable domain reads KAGVTQTPRYLIKTRGQQVTLSCSPISGHRSVSWYQQTPGQGLQFLFEYFSETQRNKGNFPGRFSGRQFSNSRSEMNVSTLELGDSALYLCASSPDRGNTGELFFGEGSRLTVL.

This clone was seen once. The chain has TRBV4-1 and TRBJ1-5, with D unresolved. The CDR3 runs to 15 residues. CDR1 is MGHRA, CDR2 YSYEKL, per germline. Deletions cut 0 bases from V and 4 bases from J, with 10 bases between. CDR3 amino acids: CASSQDRETNQPQHF. Here the CDR3 DNA reads TGCGCCAGCAGCCAAGATAGGGAGACGAATCAGCCCCAGCATTTT.

The chain is built from TRBV19 and TRBJ2-1, with 12 bases fitting TRBD2. The CDR3 totals 16 residues. Looked up from germline, CDR1 is LNHDA and CDR2 is SQIVND (reference sequence). V shed 5 bases and J 10 bases; nucleotides not matched to a gene: 12. The CDR3 is CASSLAGGARGGEQFF. As DNA, the CDR3 is TGTGCCAGTAGTCTAGCGGGGGGGGCCCGGGGCGGGGAGCAGTTCTTC.

The rearrangement links TRBV6-1 to TRBJ1-4; no definite D call. V was shortened by 6 bases and J by 5 bases, with 13 bases between the two germline ends. CDR3 length: 14 residues. CDR1 is MNHNS, CDR2 SASEGT, per germline. The chain's CDR3 is CASSPRHGNEKLFF. CDR3 coding DNA: TGTGCCAGCAGCCCCAGGCATGGGAATGAAAAACTGTTTTTT.

V is TRBV19 and J is TRBJ1-5; unclear D gene. The germline V and J ends were trimmed by 5 bases and 8 bases, with 13 bases remaining between them. The length of the CDR3 is 13 residues. CDR1 and CDR2 from the germline V gene are LNHDA and SQIVND (reference sequence). The CDR3 nucleotides are TGTGCCAGTAGTCTCCCGACCCGGGAGCCCCAGCATTTT. Its protein is CASSLPTREPQHF.

V and J are TRBV19 and TRBJ2-7; a possible D gene is TRBD1 (5 bases). The CDR3 runs to 14 residues. Trimming took 3 bases from V and 0 from J, leaving 9 bases between them. The V gene's germline CDR1 is LNHDA and CDR2 SQIVND (reference sequence). The CDR3 is CASSMSRDSYEQYF. The CDR3 DNA reads as TGTGCCAGTAGTATGAGCAGGGACTCCTACGAGCAGTACTTC.

V and J are TRBV4-3 and TRBJ1-2, with 8 positions matching TRBD1. The length of the CDR3 is 15 residues. Per the germline V gene, CDR1 is LGHNA and CDR2 is YSLEER. Losses at the gene ends were 1 base for V and 4 bases for J; bases not matched to a gene: 5. CDR3 bases: TGCGCCAGCAGCCAAGGACAGGGGACTCTCTATGGCTACACCTTC. It specifies CASSQGQGTLYGYTF.

The chain employs TRBV5-1 and TRBJ2-1; 7 bases are a match to TRBD1. Germline assignment: CDR1 SGHRS and CDR2 YFSETQ. The CDR3 has 14 amino acids. Germline trimming cut 4 bases from V and 3 bases from J; bases unmatched to any gene: 4. This CDR3 is CASSRDSYYNEQFF. In DNA form, the CDR3 reads TGCGCCAGCAGCCGGGACAGCTACTACAATGAGCAGTTCTTC.

This clone was recorded a few times. J is TRBJ2-2 and V is TRBV9; no firm D call. The CDR3 extends over 13 amino acids. In germline, CDR1 is SGDLS, CDR2 YYNGEE. Between the trimmed V and J ends, which lost 3 bases and 4 bases, there was a span of 7 bases. In nucleotides, the CDR3 is TGTGCCAGCAGCGCCCCTCTCACCGGGGAGCTGTTTTTT. Protein product: CASSAPLTGELFF.

This sequence joins TRBV6-5 and TRBJ1-2, with TRBD1 as a possible D gene (6 bases). V was shortened by 6 bases and J by 2 bases, with 16 bases between the two germline ends. This CDR3 spans 15 amino acids. Germline V gene data show CDR1 as MNHEY and CDR2 as SVGAGI. In nucleotides, the CDR3 is TGTGCCAGCAGCCTCTACCGGACAGACAACTATGGCTACACCTTC. Amino acid sequence: CASSLYRTDNYGYTF.

This sequence joins TRBV19 and TRBJ2-1; 12 bases map to TRBD2. The germline V gene encodes CDR1 LNHDA and CDR2 SQIVND (reference sequence). The CDR3 totals 15 residues. V gave up 5 bases and J gave up 8 bases; unmatched junction bases: 7. CDR3: CASSHEGLAGHEQFF. The DNA for the CDR3 is TGTGCCAGTAGTCATGAGGGACTAGCGGGCCATGAGCAGTTCTTC.

Worth noting for this clone: The junction departs from the called germline gene at one end, perhaps through a read error. This chain uses TRBV7-2 with TRBJ1-5; D is possibly TRBD1 (6 bases). Germline assignment: CDR1 SGHTA and CDR2 FQGNSA. This CDR3 has 14 residues. The CDR3 loop is CASSRGGGNQPQHF. CDR3 sequence (DNA): TGTGCCAGCAGCCGAGGGGGGGGCAACCAGCCCCAGCATTTT.

V is TRBV2 and J is TRBJ2-7, with a tentative D call TRBD2 (6 bases). V lost 4 bases, J lost 4 bases, and 14 bases lay in between. Germline CDR1 SNHLY, CDR2 FYNNEI. CDR3 length: 14 residues. The CDR3 spells CASSAPTSLYEQYF. In DNA, the CDR3 is TGTGCCAGCAGTGCCCCGACTAGTTTATACGAGCAGTACTTC.

This chain links TRBV6-5 with TRBJ1-5, with D possibly matching TRBD1 (6 bases). From germline, CDR1 is MNHEY and CDR2 SVGAGI. V lost 6 bases to trimming and J lost 7 bases, with 16 bases between them. This CDR3 has 14 residues. The CDR3 DNA is TGTGCCAGCAGCTACAGCAGGGGCAGGCAGCCCCAGCATTTT. This encodes CASSYSRGRQPQHF.

V is TRBV9 and J is TRBJ2-2; possibly TRBD2 for D (5 bases). The germline V gene encodes CDR1 SGDLS and CDR2 YYNGEE. The CDR3 loop spans 14 amino acids. Trimming shortened V by 0 bases and J by 6 bases, and 9 bases separated the two germline ends. Here the CDR3 reads CASSVAGSPGELFF. For the CDR3, the DNA is TGTGCCAGCAGCGTAGCGGGATCCCCCGGGGAGCTGTTTTTT.

The gene calls are TRBV4-3 and TRBJ2-1, with TRBD1 matching 8 bases. The V segment lost 4 bases and the J segment 10 bases; nucleotides outside the gene matches: 6. Germline lookup yields CDR1 LGHNA and CDR2 YSLEER. The length of the CDR3 is 13 residues. DNA of the CDR3: TGCGCCAGCAGCCTTGACAGGGGACAAGAGCAGTTCTTC. Its protein product is CASSLDRGQEQFF.

The chain joins TRBV5-6 to TRBJ2-1; 8 positions match TRBD1. CDR3 length equals 16 residues. Germline CDR1 SGHDT, CDR2 YYEEEE. Losses at the gene ends were 3 bases for V and 5 bases for J; bases not matched to a gene: 10. The CDR3 sequence: CASSSEGDRRNNEQFF. The CDR3 DNA reads TGTGCCAGCAGCTCTGAAGGGGACAGGCGTAACAATGAGCAGTTCTTC.

V usage is TRBV19 and J usage is TRBJ1-1; 10 positions agree with TRBD1. CDR3 length equals 14 residues. V shed 6 bases and J 5 bases; nucleotides not matched to a gene: 6. From germline, CDR1 is LNHDA and CDR2 SQIVND (reference sequence). This CDR3 is CASRTGGAGTEAFF. The CDR3 nucleotides read TGTGCCAGTAGGACAGGGGGCGCTGGGACTGAAGCTTTCTTT.

CDR3 amino acids: CASSRPPNTEAFF. The DNA for the CDR3 is TGTGCCAGCTCACGGCCTCCGAACACTGAAGCTTTCTTT. The chain is built from TRBV18 and TRBJ1-1; the D is unclear. Trimming took off 4 bases at V and 1 base at J, with 7 bases between the two ends. The V gene's germline CDR1 is KGHSH and CDR2 LQKENI. The CDR3 consists of 13 residues.

This chain links TRBV6-5 with TRBJ2-7, with TRBD1 matching 7 bases. V trimming: 0 bases; J trimming: 2 bases; junction bases outside the gene matches: 4. Germline CDR1 and CDR2: MNHEY and SVGAGI. The CDR3 consists of 15 residues. CDR3 loop: CASSYSRQGTYEQYF. The CDR3 DNA sequence: TGTGCCAGCAGTTACTCTCGACAGGGAACCTACGAGCAGTACTTC.